This T cell receptor beta chain comes out of a study of blood T cell repertoires in COVID-19. Measured with immunoSEQ multiplex PCR; TCRdb has only the in-frame clones, and not every one. This table has approximately 89,000 clones, around 85% appearing once. The CDR3 spans 15 residues. The V end lost 4 bases, the J end lost 1 base, and 13 bases lay between the germline ends. Germline V gene data show CDR1 as MNHEY and CDR2 as SVGEGT. The source of this sequence is a woman aged 65 to 85 with active or convalescent COVID-19. This chain uses TRBV6-2 or TRBV6-3 with TRBJ2-5; D remains unclear. The sequenced sample was peripheral blood. DNA of the CDR3: TGTGCCAGCAGTTTCCCCACAGAAACCCAAGAGACCCAGTACTTC. It translates to CASSFPTETQETQYF.